This T cell receptor beta chain was identified in a study of blood T cell repertoires in COVID-19. The CDR3 contains 16 residues. V lost 2 bases and J 7 bases, leaving 17 bases between the germline ends. CDR1 is LGHNA and CDR2 is YNFKEQ in the germline V gene. In the study's own analysis: Estimation of nucleated cell counts relied on the amplification of reference gene primers. Clones were sequenced by immunoSEQ multiplex PCR, and TCRdb holds only the in-frame ones, with some missing. From that table come the V and J calls and clone size; the DNA was used to work out D and trimming. This sample has more than 150,000 clones; around 83% occur once, and the top ten carry 6% to 7%.

Sequenced sample: peripheral blood. V gene TRBV4-2 combines with J gene TRBJ1-4, with D possibly matching TRBD1 (6 bases). This TCR came from a woman aged 40 to 50 with acute or convalescent COVID-19. This CDR3 is CASSQRTAVGGEKLFF. The CDR3 DNA reads TGTGCCAGCAGCCAAAGGACAGCCGTAGGCGGTGAAAAACTGTTTTTT.